Listed below are T cell receptor beta chains from one sample, sequenced in a study of shared clonotypes between healthy human individuals. The assay was immunoSEQ multiplex PCR, and TCRdb's table has in-frame clones only and misses some. The profile shows 470,000 or so clones, approximately 84% of them singletons. Sequences were obtained from PBMCs. The receptors shown here come from a middle-aged woman in good health. Some clones in this sample may be carry-over from other donors' samples. CDR3s include the opening cysteine and the closing phenylalanine or tryptophan.

v_call	j_call	cdr3_aa
TRBV11-1	TRBJ2-1	CASSFELGGSYNEQFF
TRBV7-8	TRBJ2-7	CASSLGGTVQYEQYF
TRBV5-6	TRBJ1-5	CASSLGQGNRPQHF
TRBV11-3	TRBJ2-1	CASSLGWTPLSYNEQFF
TRBV6-5	TRBJ2-1	CASSSGTEGNEQFF
TRBV19	TRBJ1-5	CASSFVFQPQHF
TRBV11-2	TRBJ1-1	CASSYSRATEAFF
TRBV5-6	TRBJ1-5	CASSHGTGWNQPQHF
TRBV7-2	TRBJ1-2	CASSSDRGIYGYTF
TRBV7-8	TRBJ2-1	CASSRGDGGATNEQFF
TRBV10-1	TRBJ2-3	CASSAAGGLDTQYF
TRBV5-1	TRBJ2-7	CASSFTFDRLLAGVVYEQYF
TRBV19	TRBJ1-2	CASSIQGSYTF
TRBV7-9	TRBJ2-7	CASSLSGRAREQYF
TRBV5-1	TRBJ2-7	CASSPTGGGYEQYF
TRBV5-6	TRBJ2-2	CASSSGGQTGELFF
TRBV4-1	TRBJ2-7	CASSQDARTPWEQYF
TRBV4-2	TRBJ1-2	CASSQGLDRGGYGYTF
TRBV11-1	TRBJ1-1	CASSSNGGVTEAFF
TRBV13	TRBJ2-4	CASSSQGPTINIQYF
TRBV7-6	TRBJ2-1	CASSPLGTSAYNEQFF
TRBV7-2	TRBJ2-2	CASTGLAGRTGELFF
TRBV29-1	TRBJ2-6	CSVSDRVNSGANVLTF
TRBV28	TRBJ1-5	CASSLSPDRGQPQHF
TRBV11-1	TRBJ1-1	CATSGAQRTEAFF
TRBV27	TRBJ1-4	CASRSTDEKLFF
TRBV6-9	TRBJ2-3	CASSLRTGLAGGRSTDTQYF
TRBV7-9	TRBJ2-7	CAGSLGGAYEQYF
TRBV28	TRBJ1-3	CASSLRPFDTIYF
TRBV5-6	TRBJ2-1	CASSLLAGADWEQFF
TRBV21-1	TRBJ2-7	CAAAGLAGYEQYF
TRBV11-2	TRBJ2-7	CASSMDRAGHEQYF
TRBV18	TRBJ1-1	CASSPPNGGHTEAFF
TRBV5-1	TRBJ2-7	CASSTGQESDEQYF
TRBV7-2	TRBJ2-3	CASNDGAGQGSDTQYF
TRBV2	TRBJ2-7	CASSEALLSGPTYEQYF
TRBV2	TRBJ2-7	CASISNVATYSAYEQYF